This TCR beta chain was identified during a study of T cells in Graves' hyperthyroidism and ophthalmopathy. Study-level background: Initial diagnosis, before any treatment, was when peripheral blood was collected. Study-level findings and limits: Among thyroid clonotypes expanded above 0.001, most also appeared in blood.

The CDR3 covers 13 residues. V was pared by 2 bases and J by 5 bases, with 9 bases between. The germline V gene has CDR1 KGHSH and CDR2 LQKENI. With respect to this clonotype: The antigen is undetermined.

The TCR beta CDR3 regions underwent amplification using RNA transcripts as the source. An initial round of RT-PCR targeting the TCR CDR3 relied on the HTBI primer set. TCRdb re-derived calls from the multiplex PCR reads in MiXCR, one entry per CDR3 protein. The sample consists of over 200,000 distinct CDR3 sequences, about 14% of them appearing once. The study excluded patients with uncontrolled infection, other autoimmune disease, pregnancy or lactation. Isolation of PBMCs was performed on around 10 ml fresh peripheral blood. The sample comprised blood. The rearrangement uses TRBV18 and TRBJ1-2, with a possible D match to TRBD1 (5 bases). The receptor's source is a woman between 40 and 50 years old with Graves' hyperthyroidism that later progressed to Graves' ophthalmopathy. In DNA, the CDR3 is TGTGCCAGCTCACCAGGGGACGGGTATGGCTACACCTTC. Its translation: CASSPGDGYGYTF.